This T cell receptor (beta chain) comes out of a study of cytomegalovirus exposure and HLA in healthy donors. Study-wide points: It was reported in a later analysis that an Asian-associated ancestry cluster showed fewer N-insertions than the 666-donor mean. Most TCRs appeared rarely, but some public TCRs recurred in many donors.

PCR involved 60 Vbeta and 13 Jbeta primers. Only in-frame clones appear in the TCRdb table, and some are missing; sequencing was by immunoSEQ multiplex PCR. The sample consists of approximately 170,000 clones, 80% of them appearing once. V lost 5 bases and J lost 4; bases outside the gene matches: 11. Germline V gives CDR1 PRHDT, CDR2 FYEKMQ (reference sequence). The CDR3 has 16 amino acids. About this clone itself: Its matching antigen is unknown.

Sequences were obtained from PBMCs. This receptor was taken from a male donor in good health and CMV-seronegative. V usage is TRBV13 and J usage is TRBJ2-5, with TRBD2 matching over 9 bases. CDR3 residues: CASSPASGAGRETQYF. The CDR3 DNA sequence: TGTGCCAGCAGCCCCGCTAGCGGGGCGGGTAGAGAGACCCAGTACTTC.